The 15 T cell receptor beta chains below come from one sample, sequenced in a study of OX40 agonist ivuxolimab in advanced cancers. The protocol was immunoSEQ multiplex PCR, while the TCRdb copy is restricted to in-frame clones and leaves out a portion. The sample consists of some 80,000 clones, roughly 81% of them appearing once. The material was CD4+ or CD8+ T cells sorted from blood, obtained in a trial of the OX40 agonist ivuxolimab. The origin of the receptors is an adult with an advanced solid tumor such as melanoma, head and neck, liver or kidney cancer.

This chain uses TRBV10-3 with TRBJ2-1; D remains unclear. The CDR3 covers 13 residues. The germline V gene encodes CDR1 ENHRY and CDR2 SYGVKD. The germline V and J ends were trimmed by 2 bases and 12 bases, with 14 bases remaining between them. The CDR3 protein is CAISEDSQVGQFF. CDR3 bases: TGTGCCATCAGTGAGGACTCCCAAGTGGGGCAGTTCTTC.

V and J are TRBV5-6 and TRBJ1-3, with D unclear. V was trimmed by 0 bases and J by 0 bases, leaving 10 bases between them. The length of the CDR3 is 16 residues. Germline V CDR1 and CDR2: SGHDT, YYEEEE. The CDR3 coding sequence is TGTGCCAGCAGCTTGGGTCCTTGGGGCTCTGGAAACACCATATATTTT. It translates to CASSLGPWGSGNTIYF.

The chain joins TRBV11-2 to TRBJ2-1; 9 bases match TRBD2. The CDR3 consists of 15 residues. The V gene's germline CDR1 is SGHAT and CDR2 FQNNGV. After removal of 1 base from V and 8 bases from J, the junction contained 6 bases not matched to a gene. The CDR3, as DNA: TGTGCCAGCAGCTTAGGAAGTAGCGGGAGCCATGAGCAGTTCTTC. It translates to CASSLGSSGSHEQFF.

The J gene is TRBJ2-7, the V gene TRBV29-1, with D tentatively TRBD1 (5 bases). The CDR3 spans 12 residues. With 3 bases removed from V and 5 bases from J, the gap between germline ends came to 11 bases. Per germline, CDR1 SQVTM and CDR2 ANQGSEA. CDR3: CSVDVQGDEQYF. For the CDR3, the DNA is TGCAGCGTTGACGTCCAGGGCGACGAGCAGTACTTC.

This chain links TRBV5-6 with TRBJ2-5; 12 nucleotides line up with TRBD2. The last part of the DNA fits TRBJ2-7 better; the J call may be wrong. This CDR3 comprises 14 residues. Germline CDR1 SGHDT, CDR2 YYEEEE. The CDR3 coding sequence is TGTGCCAGCAGCTGGACTAGCGGGATCAACGAGCAGTACTTC. Its translation: CASSWTSGINEQYF.

The CDR3 protein is CASSLERARGYTF. CDR3 bases: TGTGCCAGCAGCTTGGAACGGGCGCGGGGCTACACCTTC. The rearrangement links TRBV5-4 to TRBJ1-2, with D uncertain. The CDR3 length is 13 residues. Germline assignment: CDR1 SGHNT and CDR2 YYREEE (reference sequence). V was clipped by 0 bases and J by 8 bases, with 11 bases between them.

The rearrangement links TRBV5-1 to TRBJ2-1; possibly TRBD1 for D (7 bases). The germline V gene has CDR1 SGHRS and CDR2 YFSETQ. V was trimmed by 0 bases and J by 2 bases, leaving 12 bases between them. The CDR3 runs 16 residues. CDR3 residues: CASSLGGTATYNEQFF. The DNA of the CDR3 is TGCGCCAGCAGCTTGGGCGGGACAGCTACCTACAATGAGCAGTTCTTC.

The chain couples TRBV7-2 to TRBJ2-3; D uncertain. The CDR3 is made up of 12 amino acids. CDR1 SGHTA and CDR2 FQGNSA come from the germline V gene. The V end lost 1 base, the J end lost 5 bases, and 4 bases lay between the germline ends. CDR3 bases: TGTGCCAGCAGCTTAGGGCGAGATACGCAGTATTTT. Its translation is CASSLGRDTQYF.

The chain couples TRBV2 to TRBJ2-1, with D possibly TRBD1 on 6 matching bases. CDR1 is SNHLY and CDR2 is FYNNEI in the germline V gene. The V gene lost 8 bases and the J gene lost 8 bases, with 16 bases spanning the gap. The CDR3 length is 13 residues. In nucleotides, the CDR3 is TGTGCCAGCGGAAGAGTACAGGGTGATGAGCAGTTCTTC. Translated, it gives CASGRVQGDEQFF.

The gene calls are TRBV18 and TRBJ1-2, with a tentative D call TRBD1 (5 bases). This CDR3 is 13 amino acids long. Per the germline V gene, CDR1 is KGHSH and CDR2 is LQKENI. Deletions cut 4 bases from V and 1 base from J, with 7 bases between. CDR3 loop: CASSQTVNYGYTF. The DNA for the CDR3 is TGTGCCAGCTCACAGACAGTTAACTATGGCTACACCTTC.

CDR3 bases: TGTGCCAGCAGCTTAGGAGGGCTTCCAGATACGCAGTATTTT. Its protein product is CASSLGGLPDTQYF. The rearrangement uses TRBV7-6 and TRBJ2-3, with D possibly TRBD2 on 5 matching bases. The CDR3 is 14 amino acids. V gave up 1 base and J gave up 4 bases, with 9 bases separating them. Germline CDR1 is SGHVS and CDR2 is FNYEAQ.

This chain joins TRBV7-8 and TRBJ2-7; D is possibly TRBD1 (6 bases). The CDR3 totals 13 residues. The V end was cut by 5 bases, the J end by 4 bases, with 12 bases between. Germline CDR1 SGHVS, CDR2 FQNEAQ. The CDR3 region is CASSATGLYEQYF. The DNA of the CDR3 is TGTGCCAGCAGCGCTACAGGGCTTTACGAGCAGTACTTC.

V gene TRBV29-1 combines with J gene TRBJ1-3; no clear D. The CDR3 has 14 residues. The V gene's germline CDR1 is SQVTM and CDR2 ANQGSEA. Trimming pared 5 bases from V and 2 bases from J, leaving 13 bases between. The CDR3 bases are TGCAGCGTTTGCTCTGGGAGTCCTGGAAACACCATATATTTT. This gives the protein CSVCSGSPGNTIYF.

The V and J genes are TRBV6-1 and TRBJ2-3; D perhaps matches TRBD2 (6 bases). This CDR3 comprises 15 residues. CDR1 and CDR2 from the germline V gene are MNHNS and SASEGT. Trimming pared 3 bases from V and 2 bases from J, leaving 12 bases between. CDR3 sequence reads: CASSDGSGYTDTQYF. The DNA for the CDR3 is TGTGCCAGCAGTGATGGTAGCGGATACACAGATACGCAGTATTTT.

This rearrangement joins TRBV28 to TRBJ1-4, with D tentatively TRBD1 (6 bases). CDR3 length: 16 residues. Germline V gene data show CDR1 as MDHEN and CDR2 as SYDVKM. V was cut by 5 bases and J by 0 bases, with 13 bases left in between. The CDR3 DNA sequence: TGTGCCAGCAGTGGGATTAGACAGGCAACTAATGAAAAACTGTTTTTT. It is translated as CASSGIRQATNEKLFF.